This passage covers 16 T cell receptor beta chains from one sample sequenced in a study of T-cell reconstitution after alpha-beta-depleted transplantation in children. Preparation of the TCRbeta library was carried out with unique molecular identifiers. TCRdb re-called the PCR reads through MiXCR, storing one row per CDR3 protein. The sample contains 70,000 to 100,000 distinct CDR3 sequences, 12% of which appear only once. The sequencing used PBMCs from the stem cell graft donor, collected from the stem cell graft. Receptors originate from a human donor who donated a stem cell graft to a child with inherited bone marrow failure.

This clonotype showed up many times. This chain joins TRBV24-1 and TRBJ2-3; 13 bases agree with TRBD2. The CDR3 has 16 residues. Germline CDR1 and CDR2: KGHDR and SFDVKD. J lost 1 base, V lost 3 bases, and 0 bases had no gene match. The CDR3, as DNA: TGTGCCACCAGTGATGGGACTAGCGGGGGCACAGATACGCAGTATTTT. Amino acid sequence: CATSDGTSGGTDTQYF.

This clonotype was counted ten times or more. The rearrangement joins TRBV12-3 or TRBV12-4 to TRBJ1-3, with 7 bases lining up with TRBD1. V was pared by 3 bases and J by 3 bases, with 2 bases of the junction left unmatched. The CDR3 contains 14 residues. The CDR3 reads CASSFWDSGNTIYF. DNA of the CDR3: TGTGCCAGCAGTTTTTGGGACAGTGGAAACACCATATATTTT.

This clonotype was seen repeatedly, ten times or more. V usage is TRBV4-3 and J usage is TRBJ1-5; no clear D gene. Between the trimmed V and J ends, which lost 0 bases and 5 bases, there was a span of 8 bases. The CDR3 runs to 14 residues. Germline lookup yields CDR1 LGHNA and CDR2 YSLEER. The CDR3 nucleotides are TGCGCCAGCAGCCAAGAAGGCCGGGATCAGCCCCAGCATTTT. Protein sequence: CASSQEGRDQPQHF.

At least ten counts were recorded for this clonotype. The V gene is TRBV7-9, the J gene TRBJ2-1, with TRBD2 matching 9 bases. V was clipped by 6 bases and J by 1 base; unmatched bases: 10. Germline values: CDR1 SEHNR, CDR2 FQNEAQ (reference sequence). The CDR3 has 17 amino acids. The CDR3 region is CASSLSPGLASYNEQFF. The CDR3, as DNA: TGTGCCAGCAGTTTGTCTCCGGGACTAGCTTCCTACAATGAGCAGTTCTTC.

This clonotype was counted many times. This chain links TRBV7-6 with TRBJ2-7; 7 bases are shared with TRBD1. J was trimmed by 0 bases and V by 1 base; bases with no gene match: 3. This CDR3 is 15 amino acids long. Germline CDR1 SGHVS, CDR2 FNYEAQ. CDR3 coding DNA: TGTGCCAGCAGCTTAGGGGACAGCAGCTCCTACGAGCAGTACTTC. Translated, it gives CASSLGDSSSYEQYF.

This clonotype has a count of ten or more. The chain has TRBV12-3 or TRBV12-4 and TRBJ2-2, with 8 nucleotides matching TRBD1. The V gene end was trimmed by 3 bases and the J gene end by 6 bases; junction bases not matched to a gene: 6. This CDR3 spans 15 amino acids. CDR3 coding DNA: TGTGCCAGCAGTTTCCTGACAGGGGTTGCCGGGGAGCTGTTTTTT. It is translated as CASSFLTGVAGELFF.

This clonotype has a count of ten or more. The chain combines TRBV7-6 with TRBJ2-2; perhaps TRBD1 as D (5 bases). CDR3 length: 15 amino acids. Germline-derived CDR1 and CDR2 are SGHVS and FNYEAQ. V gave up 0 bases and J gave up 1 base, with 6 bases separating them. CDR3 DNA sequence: TGTGCCAGCAGCTTAGCAGACAGGAACACCGGGGAGCTGTTTTTT. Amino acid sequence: CASSLADRNTGELFF.

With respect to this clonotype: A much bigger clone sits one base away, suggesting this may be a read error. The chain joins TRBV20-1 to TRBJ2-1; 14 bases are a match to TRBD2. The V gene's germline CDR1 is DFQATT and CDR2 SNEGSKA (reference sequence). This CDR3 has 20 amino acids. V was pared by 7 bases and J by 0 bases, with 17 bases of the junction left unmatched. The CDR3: CSGLGLAGGPKLSSYNEQFF. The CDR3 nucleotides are TGCAGTGGTCTTGGACTAGCGGGGGGACCAAAACTGAGCTCCTACAATGAGCAGTTCTTC.

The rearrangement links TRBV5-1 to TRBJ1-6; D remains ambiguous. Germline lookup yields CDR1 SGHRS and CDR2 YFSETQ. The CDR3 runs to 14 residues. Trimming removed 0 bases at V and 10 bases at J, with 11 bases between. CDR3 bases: TGCGCCAGCAGCTTGGAAGGGTTACGGTCACCCCTCCACTTT. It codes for CASSLEGLRSPLHF.

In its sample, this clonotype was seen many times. The DNA for the CDR3 is TGCGCCAGCAGAAACCCCCTCCGGGGGAGTAACGACTTTGAAGCTTTCTTT. It translates to CASRNPLRGSNDFEAFF. This chain uses TRBV4-1 with TRBJ1-1, with a weak D call TRBD1 (5 bases). V was pared by 6 bases and J by 7 bases, with 27 bases between. Germline assignment: CDR1 MGHRA and CDR2 YSYEKL. This CDR3 has 17 amino acids.

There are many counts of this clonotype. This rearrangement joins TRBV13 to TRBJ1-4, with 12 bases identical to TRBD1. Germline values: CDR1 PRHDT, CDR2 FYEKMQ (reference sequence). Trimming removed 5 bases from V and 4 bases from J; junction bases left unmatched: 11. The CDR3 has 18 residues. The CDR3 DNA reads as TGTGCCAGCAGCACCTACTCCGGGACAGGGGGCGGTAATGAAAAACTGTTTTTT. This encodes CASSTYSGTGGGNEKLFF.

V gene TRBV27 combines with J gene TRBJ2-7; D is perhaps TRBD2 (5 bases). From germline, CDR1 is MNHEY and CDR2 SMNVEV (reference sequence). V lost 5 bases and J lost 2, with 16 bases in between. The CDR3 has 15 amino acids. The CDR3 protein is CASSLGPTGTYEQYF. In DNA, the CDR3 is TGTGCCAGCAGTCTCGGACCGACGGGAACCTACGAGCAGTACTTC.

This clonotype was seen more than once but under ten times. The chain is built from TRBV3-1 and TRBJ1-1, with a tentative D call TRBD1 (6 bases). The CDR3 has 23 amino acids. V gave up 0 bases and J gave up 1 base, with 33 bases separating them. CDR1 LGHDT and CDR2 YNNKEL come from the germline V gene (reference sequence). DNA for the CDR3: TGTGCCAGCAGCCAAGAGGAATTAGCGGGGGACACCCCGAAGGGAGGGGGGAACACTGAAGCTTTCTTT. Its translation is CASSQEELAGDTPKGGGNTEAFF.

This chain's CDR3 is CASRLAGTGGEQYF. DNA of the CDR3: TGCGCCAGCAGGTTAGCGGGGACAGGAGGCGAGCAGTACTTC. V is TRBV5-1 and J is TRBJ2-7; the D gene could be TRBD1 or TRBD2 (8 bases each). Germline V gene lookup returns CDR1 SGHRS and CDR2 YFSETQ. The CDR3 has 14 residues. The V end was cut by 5 bases, the J end by 6 bases, with 18 bases between.

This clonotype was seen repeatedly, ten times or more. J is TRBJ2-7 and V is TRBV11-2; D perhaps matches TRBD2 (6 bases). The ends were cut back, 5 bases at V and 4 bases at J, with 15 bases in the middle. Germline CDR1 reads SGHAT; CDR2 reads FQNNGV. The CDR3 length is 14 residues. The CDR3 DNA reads TGTGCCAGCAGCCCGGGGCTAGCGCTGTACGAGCAGTACTTC. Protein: CASSPGLALYEQYF.

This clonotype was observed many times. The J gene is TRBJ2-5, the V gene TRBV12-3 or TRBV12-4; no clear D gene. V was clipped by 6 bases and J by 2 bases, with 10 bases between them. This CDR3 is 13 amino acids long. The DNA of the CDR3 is TGTGCCAGCAGATCGGGCCTACAAGAGACCCAGTACTTC. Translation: CASRSGLQETQYF.